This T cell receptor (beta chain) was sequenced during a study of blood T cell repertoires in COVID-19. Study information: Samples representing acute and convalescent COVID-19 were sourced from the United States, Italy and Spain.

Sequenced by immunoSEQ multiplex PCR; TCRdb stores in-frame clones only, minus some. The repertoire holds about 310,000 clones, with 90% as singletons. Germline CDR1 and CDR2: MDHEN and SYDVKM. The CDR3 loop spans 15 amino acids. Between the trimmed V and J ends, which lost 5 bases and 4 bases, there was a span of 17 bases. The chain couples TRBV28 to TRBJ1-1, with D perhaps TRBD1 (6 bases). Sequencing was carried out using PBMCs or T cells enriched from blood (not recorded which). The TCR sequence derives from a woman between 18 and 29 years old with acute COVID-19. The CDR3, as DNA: TGTGCCAGCAGTGGCCCGCGGGGGCCTAGCACTGAAGCTTTCTTT. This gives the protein CASSGPRGPSTEAFF. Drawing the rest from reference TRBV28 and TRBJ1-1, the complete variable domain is DVKVTQSSRYLVKRTGEKVFLECVQDMDHENMFWYRQDPGLGLRLIYFSYDVKMKEKGDIPEGYSVSREKKERFSLILESASTNQTSMYLCASSGPRGPSTEAFFGQGTRLTVV.